Sequencing of this TCR beta chain was carried out in a study of T cell responses to AZD1222 COVID-19 vaccine. Findings and caveats of the study: Close to half of spike-specific TCRs reportedly recognize unmutated variant regions. At baseline, just a handful of AZD1222 recipients tested seropositive. Clonal diversity may have been underestimated, and the donors were mostly white British, with more females than males. Vaccine-related CD4 TCRs covered spike, predominating at 160-218 and 743-854.

Note on this clone: Its cognate antigen is unknown.

TCRdb's copy holds only in-frame clones and misses some; the assay was immunoSEQ multiplex PCR. Among roughly 100,000 clones listed, 75% to 90% were seen once. The source was peripheral blood, collected on day 0 of AZD1222 vaccination. This receptor was taken from an adult in good health.

This CDR3 is CASSSDSHGQPQHF. In DNA, the CDR3 is TGTGCCAGCAGCTCAGATTCCCACGGACAGCCCCAGCATTTT. The rearrangement links TRBV7-2 to TRBJ1-5; no firm D call. V lost 4 bases and J lost 7, with 14 bases in between. Germline V gene data show CDR1 as SGHTA and CDR2 as FQGNSA. The length of the CDR3 is 14 residues.